One sample yielded the 3 T cell receptor beta chains listed below, sequenced in a study of T-cell reconstitution after alpha-beta-depleted transplantation in children. Using unique molecular identifiers, the investigators prepared the TCRbeta library. TCRdb processed the PCR reads anew with MiXCR; each CDR3 protein has one entry. The sample carries about 500,000 distinct CDR3 sequences, approximately 32% recorded once. The sequencing used PBMCs from the stem cell graft donor, collected from the stem cell graft. The receptors originated from a human donor who donated a stem cell graft to a child with aplastic anemia.

The J gene is TRBJ2-3, the V gene TRBV12-3 or TRBV12-4; D ambiguous. The germline V and J ends were trimmed by 1 base and 6 bases, with 23 bases remaining between them. The CDR3 runs 18 residues. The CDR3 loop is CASSLGVARSIAGDTQYF. The CDR3 nucleotides are TGTGCCAGCAGTTTAGGGGTGGCGCGTTCAATCGCTGGGGATACGCAGTATTTT.

This clonotype came up a few times. The V call is TRBV29-1, the J call TRBJ1-2; D is possibly TRBD1 (5 bases). Trimming took off 7 bases at V and 8 bases at J, with 23 bases between the two ends. The germline CDR1 and CDR2 sequences are SQVTM and ANQGSEA. The CDR3 loop spans 14 amino acids. CDR3 coding DNA: TGCAGCGCTCTGGAACGGGACCTTATAGACGGCTACACCTTC. Amino acid sequence: CSALERDLIDGYTF.

This clonotype was counted a few times. The CDR3: CASSLGGSDTEAFF. CDR3 coding DNA: TGTGCCAGCAGCTTAGGGGGCTCGGACACTGAAGCTTTCTTT. V is TRBV28 and J is TRBJ1-1; TRBD1 aligns across 7 bases. Trimming took 6 bases from V and 3 from J; bases not matched to a gene: 7. CDR3 length equals 14 residues. Germline V CDR1 and CDR2: MDHEN, SYDVKM.